The clone carrying this TCR beta chain was found many times. This specimen comes from a study of early T cells in non-severe SARS-CoV-2 infection. A single record per CDR3 protein comes from TCRdb applying MiXCR to the 5' RACE reads. The sample has about 64,000 distinct CDR3 sequences, 18% seen once; the top ten hold roughly 9%. The CDR3 length is 17 residues. Germline CDR1 LNHDA, CDR2 SQIVND (reference sequence). V was shortened by 2 bases and J by 1 base, with 16 bases between the two germline ends. The origin of this receptor is an adult who was a healthcare worker with PCR-confirmed SARS-CoV-2 infection or an uninfected control (not recorded which). This specimen was whole blood, taken at baseline. The chain recombines TRBV19 with TRBJ2-3; the D is unclear. The DNA of the CDR3 is TGTGCCAGTAGTATATACGGCCAGCCGGAGCGCACAGATACGCAGTATTTT. This translates into CASSIYGQPERTDTQYF.